This entry is about one T cell receptor beta chain. The antigen is not known. The data were taken from a study of T cell repertoires in cytomegalovirus infection. Study details: Evidence of both CMV infection and a matching HLA type came from public TCR beta signatures. Overall study findings and caveats: CMV-specific TCR beta clonotypes restricted by HLA-C dominated the ex vivo response. Identification of carriers of CMV plus the relevant HLA was achieved through cumulative public TCR beta family frequency.

TCRdb itself ran the reads through MiXCR, one entry per CDR3 protein. In the table there are 200,000 to 300,000 distinct CDR3 sequences, approximately 13% of which are singletons. V gave up 7 bases and J gave up 2 bases; unmatched junction bases: 9. Germline V gives CDR1 SQVTM, CDR2 ANQGSEA. The CDR3 spans 15 residues. The sequence was collected from a human donor in good health (CMV status not recorded). Some clones in this sample may be carry-over from other donors' samples. The V and J genes are TRBV29-1 and TRBJ2-1, with 9 nucleotides matching TRBD2. The sample consisted of PBMCs. The CDR3 protein is CSAVRGGRAYNEQFF. The CDR3 nucleotides read TGCAGCGCCGTTCGGGGCGGGAGGGCCTACAATGAGCAGTTCTTC.